This T cell receptor beta chain was identified in a study of radiation and T cells in renal cell carcinoma. Treatment indicated: treatment-naive control, cytoreductive nephrectomy. Control samples are tumors resected by cytoreductive nephrectomy without prior radiation. The tumor was a clear cell renal cell carcinoma. Germline CDR1 reads SGHNT; CDR2 reads YYREEE (reference sequence). This CDR3 comprises 12 residues. The ends were cut back, 1 base at V and 2 bases at J, with 2 bases in the middle. Profiling relied on immunoSEQ multiplex PCR, and the TCRdb table lists in-frame clones only, not all of them. The sample yields about 15,000 clones, approximately 60% seen once.

This rearrangement joins TRBV5-4 to TRBJ2-3, with unresolved D. The material sequenced was tumor tissue, taken from a patient whose treatment was nephrectomy without radiotherapy. The receptor was isolated from a man aged 55-75 years with renal cell carcinoma. The DNA of the CDR3 is TGTGCCAGCAGCTTGTACACAGATACGCAGTATTTT. The encoded protein is CASSLYTDTQYF.